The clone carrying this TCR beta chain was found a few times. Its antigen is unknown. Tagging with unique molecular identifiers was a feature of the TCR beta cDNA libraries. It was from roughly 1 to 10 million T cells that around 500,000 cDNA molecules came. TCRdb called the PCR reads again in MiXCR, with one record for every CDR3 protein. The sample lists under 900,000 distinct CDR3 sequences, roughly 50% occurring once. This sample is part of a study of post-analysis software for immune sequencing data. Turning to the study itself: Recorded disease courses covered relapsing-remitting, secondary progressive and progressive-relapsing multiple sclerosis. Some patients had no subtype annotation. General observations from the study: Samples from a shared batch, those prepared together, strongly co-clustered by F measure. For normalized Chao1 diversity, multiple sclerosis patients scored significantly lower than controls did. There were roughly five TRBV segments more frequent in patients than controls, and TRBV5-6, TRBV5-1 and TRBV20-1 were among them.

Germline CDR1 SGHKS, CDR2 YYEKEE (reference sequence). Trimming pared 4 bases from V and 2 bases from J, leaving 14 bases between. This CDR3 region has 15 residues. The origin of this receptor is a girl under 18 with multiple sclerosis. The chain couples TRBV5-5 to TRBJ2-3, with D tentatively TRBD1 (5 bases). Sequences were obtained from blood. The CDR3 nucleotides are TGTGCCAGCAGCCGTCATGACAGAACCACAGATACGCAGTATTTT. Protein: CASSRHDRTTDTQYF.